This T cell receptor beta chain was identified during a study of T cells in Graves' hyperthyroidism and ophthalmopathy. A few counts support this clonotype. The CDR3 spans 14 residues. CDR1 and CDR2 from the germline V gene are SGDLS and YYNGEE. Trimming took off 0 bases at V and 7 bases at J, with 13 bases between the two ends. Ophthalmopathy cases met thresholds of Clinical Activity Score at least 3, NOSPECS grade at least 4 and duration under 3 months. RNA transcripts gave rise to amplified TCR beta CDR3 regions. The TCR CDR3 was amplified in a first-round RT-PCR using the HTBI primer set. Using its own MiXCR run on the multiplex PCR reads, TCRdb lists one record per CDR3 protein. The sample contains 600,000 or so distinct CDR3 sequences, 13% to 15% of which appear only once.

This receptor was identified in a young woman with Graves' ophthalmopathy. The chain recombines TRBV9 with TRBJ2-5, with a possible D match to TRBD2 (5 bases). Sequencing used blood. The CDR3 loop is CASSVGGGSLTQYF. CDR3 coding DNA: TGTGCCAGCAGCGTAGGGGGTGGGAGTTTGACCCAGTACTTC.